These 22 T cell receptor beta chains were all obtained from the same sample, sequenced in a study of T cell responses to AZD1222 COVID-19 vaccine. Method: immunoSEQ multiplex PCR; TCRdb's copy keeps in-frame clones and lacks some. The data show 100,000 to 120,000 clones, with just under 95% seen just once and 2% to 3% held by the top ten. The sample was peripheral blood, taken 28 days after the second AZD1222 dose. Receptors were obtained from an adult who received the AZD1222 COVID-19 vaccine.

This rearrangement joins TRBV18 to TRBJ1-3; D unclear. Germline CDR1 KGHSH, CDR2 LQKENI. The V and J ends lost 3 bases and 0 bases respectively, with 6 bases between them. This CDR3 has 14 residues. The CDR3 nucleotides are TGTGCCAGCTCACCTCAAGACTCTGGAAACACCATATATTTT. Protein sequence: CASSPQDSGNTIYF. The variable domain in full, completed from reference TRBV18 and TRBJ1-3, reads NAGVMQNPRHLVRRRGQEARLRCSPMKGHSHVYWYRQLPEEGLKFMVYLQKENIIDESGMPKERFSAEFPKEGPSILRIQQVVRGDSAAYFCASSPQDSGNTIYFGEGSWLTVV.

In its sample, this clone was seen once. This chain joins TRBV30 and TRBJ1-5; 7 positions agree with TRBD1. The V and J ends lost 5 bases and 6 bases, in that order; junction bases with no gene match: 7. The CDR3 has 13 residues. Germline lookup yields CDR1 GTSNPN and CDR2 SVGIG (reference sequence). The CDR3 region has the DNA TGTGCCTGGGGCGGAGGGGGCGGTCAGCCCCAGCATTTT. It is translated as CAWGGGGGQPQHF.

CDR3 in DNA: TGCGCCAGCAGCCTATCTAGCAGCGGGGGGATGTACGAGCAGTACTTC. Amino acids: CASSLSSSGGMYEQYF. The chain employs TRBV4-3 and TRBJ2-7, with TRBD2 matching over 9 bases. J was trimmed by 4 bases and V by 4 bases; bases with no gene match: 11. The germline V gene has CDR1 LGHNA and CDR2 YSLEER. CDR3 length equals 16 residues.

The genes are TRBV7-8 and TRBJ2-1; 10 nucleotides match TRBD2. V dropped 5 bases and J dropped 8; count of bases not matched to a gene: 12. This CDR3 is 16 amino acids long. The V gene's germline CDR1 is SGHVS and CDR2 FQNEAQ. CDR3: CASSQRTSGASHEQFF. The CDR3 bases are TGTGCCAGCAGCCAACGTACTAGCGGGGCCTCACATGAGCAGTTCTTC. Full variable domain (remainder filled in from reference TRBV7-8 and TRBJ2-1): GAGVSQSPRYKVAKRGQDVALRCDPISGHVSLFWYQQALGQGPEFLTYFQNEAQLDKSGLPSDRFFAERPEGSVSTLKIQRTQQEDSAVYLCASSQRTSGASHEQFFGPGTRLTVL.

V and J are TRBV20-1 and TRBJ1-1; maybe TRBD1 (5 bases). CDR3 size: 12 residues. V gave up 3 bases and J gave up 1 base, with 6 bases separating them. The germline V gene has CDR1 DFQATT and CDR2 SNEGSKA (reference sequence). The CDR3 loop reads CSASTGNTEAFF. The CDR3, as DNA: TGCAGTGCTAGTACAGGGAACACTGAAGCTTTCTTT.

The rearrangement uses TRBV7-2 and TRBJ1-2; D possibly corresponds to TRBD1 (6 bases). Germline V gene sequence: CDR1 SGHTA, CDR2 FQGNSA. This CDR3 is built from 13 residues. Trimming took 10 bases from V and 3 from J, leaving 15 bases between them. CDR3 region: CAITEQGYYGYTF. CDR3 bases: TGTGCCATCACAGAACAGGGATACTATGGCTACACCTTC.

The chain carries TRBV11-2 and TRBJ2-2; D is undetermined. This CDR3 has 14 residues. Germline values: CDR1 SGHAT, CDR2 FQNNGV. V lost 0 bases, J lost 4 bases, and 6 bases lay in between. The CDR3 bases are TGTGCCAGCAGCTTAGAATGGGCCACCGGGGAGCTGTTTTTT. As protein: CASSLEWATGELFF.

The table lists this clone with a count of one. The chain uses TRBV19 and TRBJ2-7; tentatively, D is TRBD1 or TRBD2 (6 bases each). V dropped 0 bases and J dropped 6 bases, with 27 bases sitting between them. CDR1 and CDR2 from the germline V gene are LNHDA and SQIVND (reference sequence). This CDR3 has 19 amino acids. CDR3 residues: CASSIDMGTAPLRGREQYF. In nucleotides, the CDR3 is TGTGCCAGTAGTATAGATATGGGGACGGCACCCTTACGGGGGCGCGAGCAGTACTTC.

The chain links TRBV9 to TRBJ1-6; D might be TRBD1 (6 bases). There are 14 residues in the CDR3. CDR1 and CDR2 (germline): SGDLS, YYNGEE. V lost 0 bases to trimming and J lost 7 bases, with 8 bases between them. CDR3 region: CASSVEQGNSPLHF. CDR3 nucleotide sequence: TGTGCCAGCAGCGTAGAACAGGGCAATTCACCCCTCCACTTT.

This rearrangement joins TRBV7-6 to TRBJ1-3; 8 nucleotides agree with TRBD1. The CDR3 contains 15 residues. Trimming cost V 5 bases and J 2 bases; bases outside gene matches: 5. From germline, CDR1 is SGHVS and CDR2 FNYEAQ. The chain's CDR3 is CASSLMTGAGNTIYF. CDR3 sequence (DNA): TGTGCCAGCAGCCTCATGACAGGGGCTGGAAACACCATATATTTT.

The rearrangement joins TRBV18 to TRBJ1-5; D remains unclear. This CDR3 has 16 residues. V lost 1 base and J lost 4, with 14 bases in between. The germline V gene encodes CDR1 KGHSH and CDR2 LQKENI. CDR3 in DNA: TGTGCCAGCTCACCACGGGAACGGAGGGATAATCAGCCCCAGCATTTT. Translated: CASSPRERRDNQPQHF. The entire variable domain, with the rest obtained from reference TRBV18 and TRBJ1-5, is as follows: NAGVMQNPRHLVRRRGQEARLRCSPMKGHSHVYWYRQLPEEGLKFMVYLQKENIIDESGMPKERFSAEFPKEGPSILRIQQVVRGDSAAYFCASSPRERRDNQPQHFGDGTRLSIL.

The V and J genes are TRBV5-1 and TRBJ1-1; a possible D gene is TRBD1 (5 bases). The CDR3 has 14 amino acids. Trimming stripped 4 bases from V and 6 bases from J, with 16 bases between. Germline V lookup: CDR1 SGHRS, CDR2 YFSETQ. The CDR3 nucleotides read TGCGCCAGCAGCCCGGGGGGAGGGGTCCCTGAAGCTTTCTTT. Its translation is CASSPGGGVPEAFF. The whole variable domain, filled in from reference TRBV5-1 and TRBJ1-1, reads KAGVTQTPRYLIKTRGQQVTLSCSPISGHRSVSWYQQTPGQGLQFLFEYFSETQRNKGNFPGRFSGRQFSNSRSEMNVSTLELGDSALYLCASSPGGGVPEAFFGQGTRLTVV.

The chain is built from TRBV4-2 and TRBJ2-2; no clear D gene. Trimming removed 2 bases from V and 6 bases from J, with 7 bases in between. The CDR3 sequence is 13 residues long. In germline, CDR1 is LGHNA, CDR2 YNFKEQ. The CDR3, as DNA: TGTGCCAGCAGCCAAAGAGGCCCCGGGGAGCTGTTTTTT. Translating gives CASSQRGPGELFF.

This chain uses TRBV12-3 or TRBV12-4 with TRBJ1-2; TRBD1 is a possible D gene (5 bases). This CDR3 is 13 amino acids long. V was clipped by 2 bases and J by 4 bases, with 8 bases between them. CDR3 nucleotide sequence: TGTGCCAGCAGTTTAAGCAGGGCCTATGGCTACACCTTC. Protein: CASSLSRAYGYTF.

V usage is TRBV20-1 and J usage is TRBJ1-4, with 7 bases that match TRBD1. Germline V gene sequence: CDR1 DFQATT, CDR2 SNEGSKA (reference sequence). J was trimmed by 8 bases and V by 6 bases; bases with no gene match: 6. CDR3 length equals 12 residues. The CDR3 DNA is TGCAGTGCAAGTTACAGGGGAGAAAAACTGTTTTTT. It yields the protein CSASYRGEKLFF.

V and J are TRBV11-2 and TRBJ1-1; the D is unclear. The CDR3 extends over 13 amino acids. Trimming left V 4 bases short and J 1 base short, with 7 bases between. Germline values: CDR1 SGHAT, CDR2 FQNNGV. The CDR3 bases are TGTGCCAGCAGCTCGGCGGGGAACACTGAAGCTTTCTTT. This gives the protein CASSSAGNTEAFF. Combining the CDR3 with reference TRBV11-2 and TRBJ1-1 gives the whole variable domain EAGVAQSPRYKIIEKRQSVAFWCNPISGHATLYWYQQILGQGPKLLIQFQNNGVVDDSQLPKDRFSAERLKGVDSTLKIQPAKLEDSAVYLCASSSAGNTEAFFGQGTRLTVV.

The V call is TRBV18, the J call TRBJ1-6; D is undetermined. The length of the CDR3 is 15 residues. CDR1 is KGHSH, CDR2 LQKENI, per germline. Between the trimmed V and J ends, which lost 1 base and 7 bases, there was a span of 11 bases. CDR3 nucleotide sequence: TGTGCCAGCTCACCACTTGAGGGTGGGAATTCACCCCTCCACTTT. The encoded protein is CASSPLEGGNSPLHF.

V usage is TRBV5-6 and J usage is TRBJ1-5; D not resolved. Trimming cost V 3 bases and J 4 bases, with 8 bases left between them. This CDR3 has 13 amino acids. The germline CDR1 and CDR2 sequences are SGHDT and YYEEEE. DNA of the CDR3: TGTGCCAGCAGCTCAAACCCAAATCAGCCCCAGCATTTT. Protein product: CASSSNPNQPQHF.

This clone was counted a single time. The V and J genes are TRBV7-2 and TRBJ2-7, with 8 bases matching TRBD2. Trimming at V came to 7 bases and at J to 3 bases, leaving 8 bases not matched to a gene. Germline loops: CDR1 SGHTA, CDR2 FQGNSA. The CDR3 has 14 residues. CDR3 in DNA: TGTGCCAGCACCAAAACCGGGACTAGCTACGAGCAGTACTTC. This sequence encodes CASTKTGTSYEQYF. Filled out from reference TRBV7-2 and TRBJ2-7, the complete variable domain reads GAGVSQSPSNKVTEKGKDVELRCDPISGHTALYWYRQSLGQGLEFLIYFQGNSAPDKSGLPSDRFSAERTGGSVSTLTIQRTQQEDSAVYLCASTKTGTSYEQYFGPGTRLTVT.

This clone is a singleton in its sample. Other DNA sequences from this sample encode an identical CDR3 as well. The chain is built from TRBV3-1 (or the pseudogene TRBV3-2) and TRBJ2-7; D call uncertain. The CDR3 is 13 residues long. Germline assignment: CDR1 LGHDT and CDR2 YNNKEL (reference sequence). Trimming took off 4 bases at V and 0 bases at J, with 7 bases between the two ends. The CDR3 loop reads CASSRGDSYEQYF. In DNA form, the CDR3 reads TGTGCCAGCAGCCGTGGCGACTCCTACGAGCAGTACTTC.

The chain couples TRBV7-2 to TRBJ2-3; the match to TRBD1 covers 7 bases. The CDR3 spans 15 residues. After removal of 2 bases from V and 4 bases from J, the junction contained 6 bases not matched to a gene. CDR1 SGHTA and CDR2 FQGNSA come from the germline V gene. The CDR3 DNA follows: TGTGCCAGCAGCTTAAACAGGGGTGGCGCAGATACGCAGTATTTT. Amino acids: CASSLNRGGADTQYF. Full variable domain (missing parts from reference TRBV7-2 and TRBJ2-3): GAGVSQSPSNKVTEKGKDVELRCDPISGHTALYWYRQSLGQGLEFLIYFQGNSAPDKSGLPSDRFSAERTGGSVSTLTIQRTQQEDSAVYLCASSLNRGGADTQYFGPGTRLTVL.

The chain employs TRBV9 and TRBJ2-2; D is ambiguous. The CDR3 is made up of 12 amino acids. V was clipped by 4 bases and J by 5 bases, with 6 bases between them. Germline-derived CDR1 and CDR2 are SGDLS and YYNGEE. The CDR3 protein is CASSLKTGELFF. The DNA for the CDR3 is TGTGCCAGCAGCCTCAAAACCGGGGAGCTGTTTTTT.